One sample yielded the 11 T cell receptor beta chains listed below, sequenced in a study of blood T cell repertoires in COVID-19. Only in-frame clones appear in the TCRdb table, and some are missing; sequencing was by immunoSEQ multiplex PCR. The profile covers about 210,000 clones, with around 86% appearing a single time and 5.2% taken by the ten largest. What was sequenced was peripheral blood. The receptors originated from a woman aged 70-85 years with COVID-19, enrolled during active disease.

This clone has more than one count but fewer than ten. The chain is built from TRBV7-2 and TRBJ2-7; 7 positions match TRBD2. Trimming removed 5 bases from V and 0 bases from J; junction bases left unmatched: 7. Germline V CDR1 and CDR2: SGHTA, FQGNSA. CDR3 size: 15 residues. Here the CDR3 reads CASSLGVAGSYEQYF. The CDR3 nucleotides read TGTGCCAGCAGCCTAGGGGTAGCGGGCTCCTACGAGCAGTACTTC.

This clone was found once. The V call is TRBV18, the J call TRBJ1-1, with D unresolved. The ends were cut back, 0 bases at V and 3 bases at J, with 14 bases in the middle. This CDR3 is built from 16 residues. The germline gives CDR1 KGHSH, CDR2 LQKENI. CDR3 coding DNA: TGTGCCAGCTCACCACCAGCCGGGAGGCCTGACACTGAAGCTTTCTTT. Translation gives CASSPPAGRPDTEAFF.

The chain joins TRBV28 to TRBJ2-5; 10 bases fit TRBD2. Trimming cost V 5 bases and J 2 bases; bases outside gene matches: 2. This CDR3 has 14 amino acids. Germline CDR1 reads MDHEN; CDR2 reads SYDVKM. CDR3 DNA: TGTGCCAGCAGTATACTAGCGGGGCAAGAGACCCAGTACTTC. Amino acid sequence: CASSILAGQETQYF.

This chain links TRBV6-5 with TRBJ2-1; D gene unclear. V lost 4 bases, J lost 9 bases, and 10 bases lay in between. The CDR3 is made up of 12 amino acids. Germline CDR1 is MNHEY and CDR2 is SVGAGI. CDR3 sequence: CASSFLAGEQFF. CDR3 in DNA: TGTGCCAGCAGTTTCTTGGCAGGTGAGCAGTTCTTC.

The rearrangement joins TRBV18 to TRBJ1-4; TRBD1 matches 7 bases. Germline V gives CDR1 KGHSH, CDR2 LQKENI. V shed 5 bases and J 4 bases; nucleotides not matched to a gene: 13. The CDR3 totals 17 residues. For the CDR3, the DNA is TGTGCCAGCTCATCTCTTCCTGTGGGACAGCTTAATGAAAAACTGTTTTTT. It is translated as CASSSLPVGQLNEKLFF.

With respect to this clone: The junction does not match germline at one end; this may be a read error. The gene calls are TRBV20-1 and TRBJ1-1; D unresolved. CDR3 length equals 11 residues. Looked up from germline, CDR1 is DFQATT and CDR2 is SNEGSKA (reference sequence). CDR3 in DNA: TGCAGTGCTAGTAACAACAATGAAGCTTTCTTT. Translated, it gives CSASNNNEAFF.

This chain joins TRBV10-3 and TRBJ1-2; D is unclear. V shed 3 bases and J shed 7 bases, with 6 bases lying between them. The CDR3 has 11 amino acids. Per germline, CDR1 ENHRY and CDR2 SYGVKD. DNA for the CDR3: TGTGCCATCAGTGAAAACGGTGGCTACACCTTC. Its protein is CAISENGGYTF.

This clone was counted between two and nine times. The rearrangement uses TRBV6-5 and TRBJ2-7; D is unresolved. CDR1 MNHEY and CDR2 SVGAGI come from the germline V gene. The CDR3 runs to 15 residues. Trimming pared 2 bases from V and 2 bases from J, leaving 13 bases between. CDR3 nucleotide sequence: TGTGCCAGCAGTTACCGAGTAGAGAGGCCCTACGAGCAGTACTTC. Translation gives CASSYRVERPYEQYF.

The chain employs TRBV7-9 and TRBJ1-1; 10 nucleotides match TRBD1. Germline CDR1 reads SEHNR; CDR2 reads FQNEAQ (reference sequence). The CDR3 consists of 15 residues. With V trimmed by 1 base and J by 5 bases, 4 bases remained unmatched. CDR3 nucleotide sequence: TGTGCCAGCAGCTTAGTTAAGGGACAGGGGACTGAAGCTTTCTTT. It yields the protein CASSLVKGQGTEAFF.

The rearrangement links TRBV9 to TRBJ2-7, with 9 bases lining up with TRBD1. Trimming cost V 5 bases and J 4 bases; bases outside gene matches: 16. This CDR3 is built from 17 residues. Germline V gives CDR1 SGDLS, CDR2 YYNGEE. The CDR3 region has the DNA TGTGCCAGCAGTCCTACAGCTACCGGGACAGGGATTTACGAGCAGTACTTC. Translation gives CASSPTATGTGIYEQYF.

The rearrangement joins TRBV24-1 to TRBJ1-1, with unresolved D. The CDR3 contains 13 residues. Trimming cost V 1 base and J 5 bases, with 7 bases left between them. Germline V gene data show CDR1 as KGHDR and CDR2 as SFDVKD. The CDR3 sequence: CATSDFRGTEAFF. The CDR3 nucleotides read TGTGCCACCAGTGATTTCCGAGGTACTGAAGCTTTCTTT.